This is a list of T cell receptor beta chains from one sample in a study of control samples from healthy donors and cancer patients. Assay used: immunoSEQ multiplex PCR; TCRdb lists only in-frame clones, some missing. The table shows about 100,000 clones, with around four fifths occurring only once. Sequenced: blood. Every receptor here comes from a man aged 25-45 years in good health. Each CDR3 is given with its conserved first and last residue. The D gene is left open where the match is weak. Clone size is stated in some rows and not others, as once, few, many or a class when expanded.

TRBV7-9,TRBJ1-1,.,.,CASSLLGFDTEAFF,TGTGCCAGCAGCTTATTGGGTTTCGACACTGAAGCTTTCTTT
TRBV7-9,TRBJ2-5,TRBD1,.,CASSHRDRKINPQETQYF,TGTGCCAGCAGCCACCGGGACAGAAAAATTAACCCCCAAGAGACCCAGTACTTC
TRBV18,TRBJ2-2,.,.,CASSKDQNTGELFF,TGTGCCAGCTCTAAGGACCAGAACACCGGGGAGCTGTTTTTT
TRBV27,TRBJ1-3,.,.,CASSLGGTGNTIYF,TGTGCCAGCAGTTTAGGGGGTACTGGAAACACCATATATTTT
TRBV6-6,TRBJ1-1,.,.,CASSYDRSNTEAFF,TGTGCCAGCAGTTACGACAGGTCGAACACTGAAGCTTTCTTT
TRBV6-6,TRBJ2-2,TRBD1,.,CASSPQTGLGANTGELFF,TGTGCCAGCAGTCCCCAGACAGGGCTTGGCGCGAACACCGGGGAGCTGTTTTTT
TRBV18,TRBJ1-1,.,.,CASSLDSGAEAFF,TGTGCCAGCTCACTGGACAGTGGCGCTGAAGCTTTCTTT
TRBV27,TRBJ1-5,.,.,CASSFGGLSNQPQHF,TGTGCCAGCAGTTTTGGGGGGTTGAGCAATCAGCCCCAGCATTTT
TRBV5-5,TRBJ1-5,.,.,CASSLLSRDQPQHF,TGTGCCAGCAGCTTGTTAAGCAGGGATCAGCCCCAGCATTTT
TRBV19,TRBJ2-7,.,few,CASSYGRDSSYEQYF,TGTGCCAGTAGTTATGGGCGGGATAGCTCCTACGAGCAGTACTTC
TRBV6-5,TRBJ2-2,.,few,CASVRFTGELFF,TGTGCCAGCGTACGATTCACCGGGGAGCTGTTTTTT
TRBV14,TRBJ1-2,.,.,CASSQITTSYYGYTF,TGTGCCAGCAGCCAAATTACGACATCGTACTATGGCTACACCTTC
TRBV4-1,TRBJ1-2,TRBD1,.,CASSQEGTGTVLEGYTF,TGCGCCAGCAGCCAAGAGGGGACAGGGACCGTACTGGAAGGCTACACCTTC
TRBV6-6,TRBJ2-2,.,.,CASSYSRDTGELFF,TGTGCCAGCAGTTACTCGCGGGACACCGGGGAGCTGTTTTTT
TRBV5-1,TRBJ2-3,.,.,CASSPVTQGADTQYF,TGCGCCAGCAGCCCGGTGACTCAAGGGGCAGATACGCAGTATTTT
TRBV7-2,TRBJ2-7,.,once,CASSHVDWTSSYEQYF,TGTGCCAGCAGCCACGTAGACTGGACCAGCTCCTACGAGCAGTACTTC
TRBV27,TRBJ1-1,.,.,CASSLLSSGTEAFF,TGTGCCAGCAGTTTACTTTCTTCCGGGACTGAAGCTTTCTTT
TRBV5-1,TRBJ1-4,TRBD1,few,CATRTGPNEKLFF,TGCGCCACCAGGACAGGGCCTAATGAAAAACTGTTTTTT
TRBV12-5,TRBJ2-1,.,.,CASGPTGGKGYNEQFF,TGTGCTAGTGGTCCCACTGGGGGGAAAGGCTACAATGAGCAGTTCTTC
TRBV30,TRBJ1-2,.,.,CAWSVPQGYGYTF,TGTGCCTGGAGTGTGCCCCAGGGGTATGGCTACACCTTC
TRBV19,TRBJ1-1,.,.,CASNREGVNTEAFF,TGTGCCAGTAATAGGGAAGGGGTGAACACTGAAGCTTTCTTT
TRBV2,TRBJ1-6,TRBD1,.,CASSEEGQGNSPLHF,TGTGCCAGCAGTGAAGAAGGACAGGGGAATTCACCCCTCCACTTT
TRBV3-1/TRBV3-2,TRBJ1-4,.,.,CASSQGWGKLFF,TGTGCCAGCAGCCAAGGATGGGGGAAACTGTTTTTT
TRBV18,TRBJ2-7,.,.,CASSPQTGGAAEQYF,TGTGCCAGCTCACCACAGACTGGGGGGGCCGCCGAGCAGTACTTC
TRBV2,TRBJ2-5,.,once,CASIAGLWETQYF,TGTGCCAGCATTGCAGGGCTTTGGGAGACCCAGTACTTC
TRBV12-5,TRBJ1-1,.,.,CASGPLFNVNTEAFF,TGTGCTAGTGGTCCCCTCTTTAATGTGAACACTGAAGCTTTCTTT
TRBV2,TRBJ2-4,.,.,CASSERGTLAKNIQYF,TGTGCCAGCAGTGAAAGGGGGACATTAGCCAAAAACATTCAGTACTTC
TRBV6-5,TRBJ1-5,.,once,CASSPRRNQPQHF,TGTGCCAGCAGTCCCAGGCGCAATCAGCCCCAGCATTTT